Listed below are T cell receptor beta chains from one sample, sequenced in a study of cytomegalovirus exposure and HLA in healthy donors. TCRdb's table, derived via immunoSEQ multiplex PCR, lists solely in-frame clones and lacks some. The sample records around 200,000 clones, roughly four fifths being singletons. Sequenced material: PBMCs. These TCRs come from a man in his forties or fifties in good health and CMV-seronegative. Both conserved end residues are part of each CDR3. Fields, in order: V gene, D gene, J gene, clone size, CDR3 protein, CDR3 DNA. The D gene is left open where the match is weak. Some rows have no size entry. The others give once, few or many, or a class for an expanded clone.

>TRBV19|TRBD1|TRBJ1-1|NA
CASNRITGVNTEAFF
TGTGCCAGCAATCGAATTACAGGGGTGAACACTGAAGCTTTCTTT
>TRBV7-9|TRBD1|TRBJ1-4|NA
CASSPGQGNEKLFF
TGTGCCAGCAGCCCGGGACAGGGGAATGAAAAACTGTTTTTT
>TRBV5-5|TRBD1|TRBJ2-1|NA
CASKGTGRYNEQFF
TGTGCCAGCAAGGGGACAGGGCGCTACAATGAGCAGTTCTTC
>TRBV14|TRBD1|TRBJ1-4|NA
CASSQAGTGNEKLFF
TGTGCCAGCAGCCAAGCAGGGACAGGGAATGAAAAACTGTTTTTT
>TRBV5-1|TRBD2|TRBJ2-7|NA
CASSSRTSGGNEQYF
TGCGCCAGCAGCAGCCGGACTAGCGGGGGAAACGAGCAGTACTTC
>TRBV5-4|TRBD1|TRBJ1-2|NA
CASSLARGHFRDGYTF
TGTGCCAGCAGCTTGGCCAGGGGGCACTTCCGGGATGGCTACACCTTC
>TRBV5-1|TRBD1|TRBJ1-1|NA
CASSGGQGALTEAFF
TGCGCCAGCAGCGGTGGACAGGGGGCCTTAACTGAAGCTTTCTTT
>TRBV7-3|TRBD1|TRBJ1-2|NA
CASSPDRDRGRGYTF
TGTGCCAGCAGCCCCGACCGGGACAGGGGGCGAGGCTACACCTTC
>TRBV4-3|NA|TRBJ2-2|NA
CASSQEQWRELFF
TGCGCCAGCAGCCAAGAACAGTGGAGGGAGCTGTTTTTT
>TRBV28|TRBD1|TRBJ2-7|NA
CASSLTGTGTYEQYF
TGCGCCAGCAGTTTAACTGGGACAGGGACCTACGAGCAGTACTTC
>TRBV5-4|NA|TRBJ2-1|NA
CASSFPQGTYNEQFF
TGTGCCAGCAGCTTTCCCCAGGGAACCTACAATGAGCAGTTCTTC
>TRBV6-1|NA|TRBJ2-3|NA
CASSLLIPTDTQYF
TGTGCCAGCAGCTTACTTATACCTACAGATACGCAGTATTTT
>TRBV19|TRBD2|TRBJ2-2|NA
CATSGASGRGTGELFF
TGTGCCACCAGCGGGGCTAGCGGGAGGGGTACCGGGGAGCTGTTTTTT
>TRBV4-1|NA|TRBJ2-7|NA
CASSSYGTPINEQYF
TGCGCCAGCAGCTCATATGGGACTCCCATCAACGAGCAGTACTTC
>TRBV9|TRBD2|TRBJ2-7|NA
CASSVSGLDYEQYF
TGTGCCAGCAGCGTCTCGGGACTAGACTACGAGCAGTACTTC
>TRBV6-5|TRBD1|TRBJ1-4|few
CASWGQGKKLFF
TGTGCCAGCTGGGGACAGGGGAAGAAACTGTTTTTT